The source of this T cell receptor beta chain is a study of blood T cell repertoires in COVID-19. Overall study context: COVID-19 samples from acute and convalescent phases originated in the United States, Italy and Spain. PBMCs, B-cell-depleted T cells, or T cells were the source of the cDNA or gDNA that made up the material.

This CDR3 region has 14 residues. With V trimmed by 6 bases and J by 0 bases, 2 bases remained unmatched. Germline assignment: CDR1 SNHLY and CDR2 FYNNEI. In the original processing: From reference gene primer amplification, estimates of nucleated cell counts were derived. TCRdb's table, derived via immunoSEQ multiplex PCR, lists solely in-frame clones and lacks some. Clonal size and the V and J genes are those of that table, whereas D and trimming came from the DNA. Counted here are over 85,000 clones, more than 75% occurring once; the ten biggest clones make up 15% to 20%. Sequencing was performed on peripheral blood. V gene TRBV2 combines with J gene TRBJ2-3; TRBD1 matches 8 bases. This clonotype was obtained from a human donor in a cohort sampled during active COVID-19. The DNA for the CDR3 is TGTGCCAGCAGGAGGGACAGGAGCACAGATACGCAGTATTTT. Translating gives CASRRDRSTDTQYF.